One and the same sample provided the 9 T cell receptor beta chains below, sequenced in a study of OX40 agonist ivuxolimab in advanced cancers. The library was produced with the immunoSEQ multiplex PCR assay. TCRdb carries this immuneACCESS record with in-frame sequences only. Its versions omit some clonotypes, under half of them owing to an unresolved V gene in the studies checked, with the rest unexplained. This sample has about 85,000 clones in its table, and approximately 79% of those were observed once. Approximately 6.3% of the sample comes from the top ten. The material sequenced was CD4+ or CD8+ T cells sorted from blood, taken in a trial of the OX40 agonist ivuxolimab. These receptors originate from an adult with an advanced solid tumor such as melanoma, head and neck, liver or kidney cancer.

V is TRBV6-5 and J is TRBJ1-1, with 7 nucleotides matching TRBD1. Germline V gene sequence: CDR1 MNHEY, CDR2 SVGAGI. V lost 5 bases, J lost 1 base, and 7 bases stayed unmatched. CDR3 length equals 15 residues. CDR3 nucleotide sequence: TGTGCCAGCAGTAGGAGGGGGCTAGGGAACACTGAAGCTTTCTTT. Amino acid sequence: CASSRRGLGNTEAFF.

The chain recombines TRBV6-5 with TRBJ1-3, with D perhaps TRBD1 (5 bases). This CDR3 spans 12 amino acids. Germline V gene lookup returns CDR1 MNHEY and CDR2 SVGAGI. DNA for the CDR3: TGTGCAATAAAGGGGCCAGGAAACACCATATATTTT. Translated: CAIKGPGNTIYF.

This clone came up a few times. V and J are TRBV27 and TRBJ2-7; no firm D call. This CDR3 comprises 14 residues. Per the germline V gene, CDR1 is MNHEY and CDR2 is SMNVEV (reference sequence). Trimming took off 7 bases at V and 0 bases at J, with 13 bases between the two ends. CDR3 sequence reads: CASTLGESSYEQYV. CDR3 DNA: TGTGCCAGCACCCTGGGCGAAAGCTCCTACGAGCAGTACGTC.

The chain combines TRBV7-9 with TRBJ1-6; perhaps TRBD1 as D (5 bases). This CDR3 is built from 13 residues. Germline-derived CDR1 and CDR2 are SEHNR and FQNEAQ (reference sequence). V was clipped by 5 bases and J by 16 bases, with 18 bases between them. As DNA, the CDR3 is TGTGCCAGCAGCGACGGGACCTCCGGGGAACTCCACTTT. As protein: CASSDGTSGELHF.

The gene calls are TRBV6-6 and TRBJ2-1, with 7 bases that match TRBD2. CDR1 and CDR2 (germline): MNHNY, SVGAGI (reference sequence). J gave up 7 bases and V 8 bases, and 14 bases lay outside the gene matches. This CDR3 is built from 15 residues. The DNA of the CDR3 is TGTGCCAGCTATCATCCGGGGGGATGGGGGAATGAGCAGTTCTTC. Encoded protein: CASYHPGGWGNEQFF.

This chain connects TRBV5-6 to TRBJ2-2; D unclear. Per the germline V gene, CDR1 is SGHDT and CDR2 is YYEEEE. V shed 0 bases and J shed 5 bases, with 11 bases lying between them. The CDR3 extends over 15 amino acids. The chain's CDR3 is CASSLAGSFTGELFF. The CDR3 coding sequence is TGTGCCAGCAGCTTGGCCGGCAGCTTTACCGGGGAGCTGTTTTTT.

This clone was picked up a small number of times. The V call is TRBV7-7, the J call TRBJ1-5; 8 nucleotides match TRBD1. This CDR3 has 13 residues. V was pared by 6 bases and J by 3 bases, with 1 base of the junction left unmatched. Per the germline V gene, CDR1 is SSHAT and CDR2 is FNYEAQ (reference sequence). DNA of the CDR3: TGTGCCAGCAGTCAGGGGGCCAATCAGCCCCAGCATTTT. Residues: CASSQGANQPQHF.

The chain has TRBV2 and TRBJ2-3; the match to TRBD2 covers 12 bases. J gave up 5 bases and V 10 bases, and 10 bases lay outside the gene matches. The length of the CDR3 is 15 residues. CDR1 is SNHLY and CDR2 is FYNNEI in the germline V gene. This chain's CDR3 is CATLGRLAGEDTQYF. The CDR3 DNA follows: TGTGCCACCCTGGGGAGACTAGCGGGGGAAGATACGCAGTATTTT.

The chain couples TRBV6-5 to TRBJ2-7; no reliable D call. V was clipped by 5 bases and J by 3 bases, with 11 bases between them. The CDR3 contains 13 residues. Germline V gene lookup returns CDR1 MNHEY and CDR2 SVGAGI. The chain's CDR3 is CASSIGPGYEQYF. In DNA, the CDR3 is TGTGCCAGCAGTATCGGACCGGGCTACGAGCAGTACTTC.